The 18 T cell receptor beta chains listed next were all sequenced from one sample in a study of T cells after yellow fever vaccination. In TCRdb, the 5' RACE reads were re-called with MiXCR into one record per CDR3 protein. Among about 340,000 distinct CDR3 sequences, around 12% were seen once, and the ten largest hold more than 3%. This material consisted of CD4+ T cells sorted from PBMCs, taken 15 days after the yellow fever booster vaccination. Source of these receptors: a young man who received the YFV17D yellow fever vaccine.

The V call is TRBV12-3 or TRBV12-4, the J call TRBJ1-1; weak D call: TRBD1 (6 bases). The CDR3 spans 11 residues. Deletions cut 4 bases from V and 8 bases from J, with 8 bases between. The DNA of the CDR3 is TGTGCCAGCAGTTCTAGGGGGGAAGCTTTCTTT. Amino acids: CASSSRGEAFF.

This chain connects TRBV4-3 to TRBJ2-4; tentative D call: TRBD1 (6 bases). This CDR3 region has 15 residues. The V end was cut by 2 bases, the J end by 7 bases, with 15 bases between. CDR1 LGHNA and CDR2 YSLEER come from the germline V gene. The CDR3 sequence is CASSQFPAGANIQYF. CDR3 coding DNA: TGCGCCAGCAGCCAATTCCCGGCAGGGGCGAACATTCAGTACTTC.

This clonotype was seen only a few times. This chain connects TRBV27 to TRBJ2-1; D may match TRBD1 or TRBD2 (6 bases each). Germline CDR1 is MNHEY and CDR2 is SMNVEV (reference sequence). Trimming removed 5 bases from V and 2 bases from J, with 22 bases in between. This CDR3 comprises 18 residues. The CDR3 sequence: CASSPHRRGLLPYNEQFF. Here the CDR3 DNA reads TGTGCCAGCAGTCCCCACCGCCGGGGGCTCCTCCCCTACAATGAGCAGTTCTTC.

The rearrangement joins TRBV4-3 to TRBJ2-4; D is unresolved. V gave up 0 bases and J gave up 0 bases, with 9 bases separating them. The CDR3 consists of 16 residues. In germline, CDR1 is LGHNA, CDR2 YSLEER. CDR3 in amino acids: CASSQEFPLAKNIQYF. CDR3 in DNA: TGCGCCAGCAGCCAAGAATTCCCTCTAGCCAAAAACATTCAGTACTTC.

This clonotype was counted a few times. The gene calls are TRBV5-1 and TRBJ2-3; 11 bases agree with TRBD2. Germline CDR1 reads SGHRS; CDR2 reads YFSETQ. The CDR3 consists of 15 residues. Trimming removed 0 bases from V and 5 bases from J; junction bases left unmatched: 2. In DNA form, the CDR3 reads TGCGCCAGCAGCTTGGCCGGGACTAGCGGAGATACGCAGTATTTT. It yields the protein CASSLAGTSGDTQYF.

This clonotype showed up just a few times. V usage is TRBV7-9 and J usage is TRBJ1-4; 7 positions match TRBD1. The J segment lost 8 bases and the V segment lost 8 bases, leaving 11 bases of the junction unmatched. The CDR3 runs 14 residues. Germline V gene sequence: CDR1 SEHNR, CDR2 FQNEAQ (reference sequence). The CDR3 bases are TGTGCCAGCGACCACGGGACAGCTGAGGAAAAACTGTTTTTT. Amino acids: CASDHGTAEEKLFF.

J is TRBJ2-3 and V is TRBV29-1; D unclear. Germline V CDR1 and CDR2: SQVTM, ANQGSEA. V shed 6 bases and J shed 0 bases, with 7 bases lying between them. The CDR3 has 12 amino acids. CDR3 bases: TGCAGCGTGGGTTCTAGCACAGATACGCAGTATTTT. This translates into CSVGSSTDTQYF.

This clonotype was detected ten times or more. The V call is TRBV2, the J call TRBJ2-7; TRBD1 might be the D (5 bases). There are 14 residues in the CDR3. The germline V gene encodes CDR1 SNHLY and CDR2 FYNNEI. The V end lost 9 bases, the J end lost 2 bases, and 17 bases lay between the germline ends. The CDR3 spells CASSSRGVTYEQYF. The CDR3 DNA is TGTGCCAGTTCTAGTAGGGGTGTAACCTACGAGCAGTACTTC.

This clonotype was found many times. The V and J genes are TRBV7-8 and TRBJ2-7, with D perhaps TRBD1 or TRBD2 (5 bases each). CDR1 SGHVS and CDR2 FQNEAQ come from the germline V gene. The CDR3 is 14 amino acids. The ends were cut back, 5 bases at V and 4 bases at J, with 15 bases in the middle. CDR3 in amino acids: CASSPTGPPYEQYF. The CDR3 bases are TGTGCCAGCAGCCCTACGGGACCCCCGTACGAGCAGTACTTC.

This chain links TRBV6-5 with TRBJ2-3, with 9 bases lining up with TRBD2. CDR3 length equals 16 residues. The V segment lost 4 bases and the J segment 4 bases; nucleotides outside the gene matches: 9. Germline loops: CDR1 MNHEY, CDR2 SVGAGI. CDR3 in DNA: TGTGCCAGCAGTTCCCGCGGGGGGGCCTCGGCAGATACGCAGTATTTT. Protein sequence: CASSSRGGASADTQYF.

The CDR3 DNA reads TGCAGCGCACGACAGGGTTCCAAAAACATTCAGTACTTC. Translating gives CSARQGSKNIQYF. The V gene is TRBV29-1, the J gene TRBJ2-4; 7 nucleotides align to TRBD1. Germline CDR1 SQVTM, CDR2 ANQGSEA. This CDR3 is built from 13 residues. Germline trimming cut 7 bases from V and 2 bases from J; bases unmatched to any gene: 5.

The V call is TRBV15, the J call TRBJ1-1; D ambiguous. Deletions cut 0 bases from V and 2 bases from J, with 7 bases between. The CDR3 runs to 14 residues. Germline-derived CDR1 and CDR2 are LNHNV and YYDKDF (reference sequence). DNA of the CDR3: TGTGCCACCAGCAGAGATCATACTAACACTGAAGCTTTCTTT. It codes for CATSRDHTNTEAFF.

The chain uses TRBV24-1 and TRBJ2-3; D is possibly TRBD1 (6 bases). The CDR3 is made up of 14 amino acids. Trimming cost V 5 bases and J 0 bases, with 8 bases left between them. From germline, CDR1 is KGHDR and CDR2 SFDVKD. CDR3 sequence (DNA): TGTGCCACCAGTGTCACAGGGAGCACAGATACGCAGTATTTT. Amino acid sequence: CATSVTGSTDTQYF.

This chain connects TRBV9 to TRBJ2-1; 8 bases match TRBD2. Germline V gives CDR1 SGDLS, CDR2 YYNGEE. J was trimmed by 4 bases and V by 2 bases; bases with no gene match: 8. CDR3 size: 16 residues. Here the CDR3 reads CASSVSLGGGYNEQFF. For the CDR3, the DNA is TGTGCCAGCAGCGTCAGTCTTGGCGGGGGGTACAATGAGCAGTTCTTC.

The V call is TRBV20-1, the J call TRBJ1-5; a weak D match, TRBD1 (6 bases). The germline gives CDR1 DFQATT, CDR2 SNEGSKA (reference sequence). The CDR3 totals 12 residues. The CDR3 protein is CSVGQINQPQHF. The CDR3 DNA follows: TGCAGCGTTGGACAGATAAATCAGCCCCAGCATTTT.

This clonotype was detected ten times or more. This chain connects TRBV2 to TRBJ2-2; no reliable D call. The CDR3 loop spans 14 amino acids. V was pared by 7 bases and J by 3 bases, with 12 bases between. Germline CDR1 SNHLY, CDR2 FYNNEI. CDR3 region: CASNFRRDTGELFF. The CDR3 DNA sequence: TGTGCCAGCAATTTCAGGCGCGACACCGGGGAGCTGTTTTTT.

This sequence joins TRBV6-2 or TRBV6-3 and TRBJ2-1, with TRBD2 identical over 8 bases. CDR1 is MNHEY, CDR2 SVGEGT, per germline. CDR3 length: 14 residues. J was trimmed by 6 bases and V by 2 bases; bases with no gene match: 3. DNA for the CDR3: TGTGCCAGCAGTTACCGGGGGGGCTTCAATGAGCAGTTCTTC. This codes for CASSYRGGFNEQFF.

This chain joins TRBV4-1 and TRBJ1-2; D is uncertain. CDR1 and CDR2 from the germline V gene are MGHRA and YSYEKL. V was trimmed by 1 base and J by 5 bases, leaving 20 bases between them. The CDR3 loop spans 17 amino acids. In DNA form, the CDR3 reads TGCGCCAGCAGCCAAGGTGATAGCCCACGGAGAAGGTATGGCTACACCTTC. Translated: CASSQGDSPRRRYGYTF.